This TCR beta chain was recovered during a study of T cells in Graves' hyperthyroidism and ophthalmopathy. In the study overall: The blood sample was taken at first diagnosis, before treatment began. Study-level findings and limits: Blood shared most expanded thyroid clonotypes above 0.001.

Amplification targeted TCR beta CDR3 regions from RNA transcripts. When the TCR CDR3 underwent first-round RT-PCR, the HTBI primer set was used. TCRdb passed the multiplex PCR reads through MiXCR, listing each CDR3 protein once. The sample comprises hundreds of thousands of distinct CDR3 sequences, roughly 17% of which are singletons, and less than 4.5% rests with the top ten. A lack of ophthalmopathy progression within 18 months defined stable Graves' hyperthyroidism. PBMCs were sourced from over 8.5 ml fresh peripheral blood. A few counts support this clonotype. Its antigen is undetermined. The sequencing sample was made of blood. This receptor was identified in a woman under 40 with Graves' hyperthyroidism.

The DNA for the CDR3 is TGCAGCGTTGAAGAGTCGGGTACCGGGGAGCTGTTTTTT. Translated: CSVEESGTGELFF. The chain employs TRBV29-1 and TRBJ2-2; D uncertain. Germline V gives CDR1 SQVTM, CDR2 ANQGSEA. V lost 0 bases and J lost 5, with 7 bases in between. The CDR3 has 13 residues.